This T cell receptor beta chain was recovered during a study of graft-versus-host responses after intestinal transplantation. Study-level background: Multivisceral, liver-intestinal, or isolated intestinal grafts were transplanted into recipients. Uniformly, recipients were administered anti-thymocyte globulin induction with subsequent tacrolimus and steroids for about 3 years. The study's findings and limits: Investigators detected GvH clones in recipient marrow, with some emerging earlier in ileum or blood. When patients had graft-donor T cell macrochimerism, their allografts held high graft-versus-host to host-versus-graft clonal ratios.

This CDR3 comprises 16 residues. Unmatched junction bases numbered 5, after V lost 3 bases and J lost 2 bases. Per germline, CDR1 SGHDN and CDR2 FVKESK. Regarding this clone: Its cognate antigen is unknown.

Data came from immunoSEQ multiplex PCR; TCRdb stores just in-frame clones and leaves some out. The sample gives more than 65,000 clones, approximately 89% of which show up once; about 7.3% is in the top ten. This chain joins TRBV14 and TRBJ2-1; 9 bases line up with TRBD1. Sequencing was performed on unstimulated CD8+ T cells sorted from spleen or lymph node cells, taken before transplant. The sequence was collected from a human donor who was the organ donor for an intestinal transplant. The CDR3 nucleotides are TGTGCCAGCAGCCATATAACAGGGGGCCCCTACAATGAGCAGTTCTTC. Protein: CASSHITGGPYNEQFF. The full variable domain, completed using reference TRBV14 and TRBJ2-1, is EAGVTQFPSHSVIEKGQTVTLRCDPISGHDNLYWYRRVMGKEIKFLLHFVKESKQDESGMPNNRFLAERTGGTYSTLKVQPAELEDSGVYFCASSHITGGPYNEQFFGPGTRLTVL.